The 28 T cell receptor beta chains presented below share a single source sample, sequenced in a study of T-cell reconstitution after alpha-beta-depleted transplantation in children. A TCRbeta library incorporating unique molecular identifiers was prepared. TCRdb passed the PCR reads through MiXCR, listing each CDR3 protein once. The sample yields some 95,000 distinct CDR3 sequences, 20% to 30% seen once. Sequences were derived from PBMCs, sampled before TCRalphabeta/CD19-depleted stem cell transplant. Receptor source: a boy between 2 and 10 years old with acute lymphoblastic leukemia, due to receive a stem cell transplant.

The CDR3 nucleotides are TGTGCCAGCGGACATAGCGGAGGGGCCCAGTTCTTC. It encodes CASGHSGGAQFF. V usage is TRBV7-2 and J usage is TRBJ2-1, with a weak D call TRBD2 (6 bases). The germline V and J ends were trimmed by 8 bases and 13 bases, with 18 bases remaining between them. This CDR3 has 12 residues. The germline V gene has CDR1 SGHTA and CDR2 FQGNSA.

The chain uses TRBV7-2 and TRBJ2-1; 11 bases are a match to TRBD2. CDR3 length: 16 amino acids. Germline values: CDR1 SGHTA, CDR2 FQGNSA. J was trimmed by 7 bases and V by 5 bases; bases with no gene match: 10. CDR3 sequence (DNA): TGTGCCAGCAGCGCCGCCTTAGCGGGAGGGCGGAATGAGCAGTTCTTC. This gives the protein CASSAALAGGRNEQFF.

This clonotype was seen more than once but under ten times. The chain uses TRBV28 and TRBJ2-7; TRBD1 matches 8 bases. The length of the CDR3 is 13 residues. Germline-derived CDR1 and CDR2 are MDHEN and SYDVKM. The ends lost 8 bases at V and 2 bases at J; junction bases unmatched: 5. For the CDR3, the DNA is TGTGCCAGCCATCCGGGACAGGCCTACGAGCAGTACTTC. Protein sequence: CASHPGQAYEQYF.

In this sample, this clonotype turned up a few times. The chain has TRBV5-1 and TRBJ1-6, with a tentative D call TRBD1 (5 bases). The CDR3 is made up of 14 amino acids. Germline V gives CDR1 SGHRS, CDR2 YFSETQ. Trimming took off 3 bases at V and 10 bases at J, with 14 bases between the two ends. CDR3 in amino acids: CASSSLSGDSPLHF. CDR3 DNA sequence: TGCGCCAGCAGCTCGTTGTCCGGGGACTCACCCCTCCACTTT.

This chain connects TRBV6-1 to TRBJ2-5, with TRBD2 matching 8 bases. With 6 bases clipped from V and 2 bases from J, the junction kept 5 bases outside the gene matches. Per germline, CDR1 MNHNS and CDR2 SASEGT. The CDR3 contains 14 residues. CDR3 residues: CASRSSGLQETQYF. For the CDR3, the DNA is TGTGCCAGCAGATCTAGCGGGCTTCAAGAGACCCAGTACTTC.

There are a few counts of this clonotype. CDR3: CASSFKRVLSYEQYF. The CDR3 DNA sequence: TGTGCCAGCAGTTTCAAGCGGGTACTCTCCTACGAGCAGTACTTC. This chain connects TRBV28 to TRBJ2-7; D is perhaps TRBD2 (6 bases). V lost 3 bases to trimming and J lost 0 bases, with 12 bases between them. Germline assignment: CDR1 MDHEN and CDR2 SYDVKM. The CDR3 length is 15 residues.

This clonotype appeared a few times. The genes are TRBV20-1 and TRBJ2-1; possibly TRBD1 for D (5 bases). Trimming shortened V by 6 bases and J by 5 bases, and 11 bases separated the two germline ends. The CDR3 is 12 residues long. In germline, CDR1 is DFQATT, CDR2 SNEGSKA (reference sequence). As DNA, the CDR3 is TGCAGTGCAAAGGGGCCCAACAATGAGCAGTTCTTC. Translating it yields CSAKGPNNEQFF.

The chain employs TRBV12-3 or TRBV12-4 and TRBJ1-6, with 10 positions matching TRBD1. V gave up 5 bases and J gave up 8 bases; unmatched junction bases: 9. The CDR3 has 16 amino acids. CDR3 amino acids: CASSLGTGVRDSPLHF. DNA for the CDR3: TGTGCCAGCAGTCTTGGGACAGGGGTTCGGGATTCACCCCTCCACTTT.

The rearrangement links TRBV7-3 to TRBJ2-1; D remains ambiguous. The length of the CDR3 is 13 residues. The V gene's germline CDR1 is SGHTA and CDR2 FQGTGA. V was trimmed by 0 bases and J by 8 bases, leaving 8 bases between them. This CDR3 is CASSLTRRDEQFF. CDR3 DNA: TGTGCCAGCAGCTTAACAAGAAGGGATGAGCAGTTCTTC.

V and J are TRBV29-1 and TRBJ1-5; TRBD1 might be the D (5 bases). Germline CDR1 SQVTM, CDR2 ANQGSEA. V lost 6 bases and J 5 bases, leaving 14 bases between the germline ends. The CDR3 is 13 residues long. The CDR3 loop is CSVVGGNDQPQHF. In DNA form, the CDR3 reads TGCAGCGTCGTCGGGGGGAATGATCAGCCCCAGCATTTT.

This clonotype was picked up a small number of times. V and J are TRBV28 and TRBJ2-7; perhaps TRBD2 as D (5 bases). The CDR3 extends over 15 amino acids. The V gene's germline CDR1 is MDHEN and CDR2 SYDVKM. V was cut by 3 bases and J by 0 bases, with 12 bases left in between. The CDR3 region is CASSFIRGSSYEQYF. CDR3 DNA sequence: TGTGCCAGCAGTTTCATCCGGGGTAGCTCCTACGAGCAGTACTTC. Full variable domain (outside the CDR3, taken from reference TRBV28 and TRBJ2-7): DVKVTQSSRYLVKRTGEKVFLECVQDMDHENMFWYRQDPGLGLRLIYFSYDVKMKEKGDIPEGYSVSREKKERFSLILESASTNQTSMYLCASSFIRGSSYEQYFGPGTRLTVT.

This clonotype turned up a few times. The chain couples TRBV2 to TRBJ2-7; D unclear. Germline assignment: CDR1 SNHLY and CDR2 FYNNEI. V lost 6 bases and J lost 5, with 8 bases in between. CDR3 length: 11 residues. The chain's CDR3 is CASRTGDEQYF. CDR3 DNA sequence: TGTGCCAGCAGGACCGGCGACGAGCAGTACTTC.

This rearrangement joins TRBV12-3 or TRBV12-4 to TRBJ2-2; D might be TRBD2 (6 bases). Trimming shortened V by 3 bases and J by 6 bases, and 17 bases separated the two germline ends. The CDR3 spans 16 residues. Here the CDR3 DNA reads TGTGCCAGCAGTTTTTACAGCGGAGGGGCTTCCGGGGAGCTGTTTTTT. This gives the protein CASSFYSGGASGELFF.

This clonotype has only a few counts. The chain recombines TRBV7-9 with TRBJ2-1; tentative D call: TRBD2 (6 bases). The CDR3 has 16 amino acids. The V end was cut by 5 bases, the J end by 6 bases, with 20 bases between. The V gene's germline CDR1 is SEHNR and CDR2 FQNEAQ (reference sequence). The CDR3 DNA is TGTGCCAGCAGCCCGGGGCGAGCGGAGGGTTTCAATGAGCAGTTCTTC. Its protein product is CASSPGRAEGFNEQFF.

Only a few counts were recorded for this clonotype. The CDR3 nucleotides are TGCAGTGCTGCGAGACTAGCGGTTTACAATGAGCAGTTCTTC. It encodes CSAARLAVYNEQFF. The chain joins TRBV20-1 to TRBJ2-1; TRBD2 aligns across 9 bases. The junction had 6 bases not matched to a gene; V was cut back by 5 bases and J by 4 bases. The CDR3 loop spans 14 amino acids. Germline CDR1 and CDR2: DFQATT and SNEGSKA (reference sequence).

This clonotype was detected a few times. The chain uses TRBV6-5 and TRBJ2-2; D may be TRBD2 (6 bases). There are 15 residues in the CDR3. CDR1 and CDR2 (germline): MNHEY, SVGAGI. Deletions cut 0 bases from V and 7 bases from J, with 12 bases between. As DNA, the CDR3 is TGTGCCAGCAGTTACTCGGGGGGTAGAGTCGGGGAGCTGTTTTTT. Protein: CASSYSGGRVGELFF.

J is TRBJ2-1 and V is TRBV28, with TRBD2 identical over 10 bases. This CDR3 is built from 15 residues. V dropped 7 bases and J dropped 5; count of bases not matched to a gene: 8. The V gene's germline CDR1 is MDHEN and CDR2 SYDVKM. CDR3 DNA: TGTGCCAGCAAAGCGGGAGGGCCTCGGAACAATGAGCAGTTCTTC. Protein: CASKAGGPRNNEQFF.

This clonotype has more than one count but fewer than ten. The chain links TRBV5-1 to TRBJ2-1; the D is unclear. Germline V gives CDR1 SGHRS, CDR2 YFSETQ. Between the trimmed V and J ends, which lost 4 bases and 8 bases, there was a span of 13 bases. The CDR3 covers 13 residues. CDR3 nucleotide sequence: TGCGCCAGCAGCCCCTTAGGCAGAGATGAGCAGTTCTTC. This translates into CASSPLGRDEQFF. Combining the CDR3 with reference TRBV5-1 and TRBJ2-1 gives the whole variable domain KAGVTQTPRYLIKTRGQQVTLSCSPISGHRSVSWYQQTPGQGLQFLFEYFSETQRNKGNFPGRFSGRQFSNSRSEMNVSTLELGDSALYLCASSPLGRDEQFFGPGTRLTVL.

This clonotype appeared many times. The CDR3 spells CASSSLAGGSYNEQFF. The CDR3 DNA is TGCGCCAGCAGCTCACTAGCGGGCGGATCCTACAATGAGCAGTTCTTC. The chain combines TRBV5-1 with TRBJ2-1; 9 bases are shared with TRBD2. Germline CDR1 SGHRS, CDR2 YFSETQ. The length of the CDR3 is 16 residues. V shed 3 bases, J shed 1 base, and the junction held 5 bases outside the gene matches. The full variable domain, its missing parts supplied by reference TRBV5-1 and TRBJ2-1, is KAGVTQTPRYLIKTRGQQVTLSCSPISGHRSVSWYQQTPGQGLQFLFEYFSETQRNKGNFPGRFSGRQFSNSRSEMNVSTLELGDSALYLCASSSLAGGSYNEQFFGPGTRLTVL.

This clonotype was picked up a small number of times. This chain connects TRBV28 to TRBJ2-7; D might be TRBD1 (6 bases). The CDR3 sequence is 15 residues long. Per germline, CDR1 MDHEN and CDR2 SYDVKM. V lost 6 bases and J lost 7, with 22 bases in between. CDR3: CASSPPLAGVGEQYF. The CDR3 DNA reads TGTGCCAGCAGCCCTCCTTTGGCAGGGGTAGGAGAGCAGTACTTC.

This clonotype occurred many times. The chain combines TRBV28 with TRBJ2-7; D not certain. The V gene's germline CDR1 is MDHEN and CDR2 SYDVKM. V was pared by 3 bases and J by 9 bases, with 21 bases between. The CDR3 runs 15 residues. This CDR3 is CASSFSDPPTPRQYF. In nucleotides, the CDR3 is TGTGCCAGCAGTTTTTCGGACCCCCCGACGCCTCGGCAGTACTTC.

As regards this clonotype: The junction shows a germline mismatch at one end, possibly a read error. CDR3 amino acids: CASREEAEQYF. The CDR3 nucleotides read TGTGCCAGCAGGGAAGAGGCCGAGCAGTACTTC. J is TRBJ2-7 and V is TRBV2; no clear D gene. The germline CDR1 and CDR2 sequences are SNHLY and FYNNEI. The CDR3 sequence is 11 residues long.

This clonotype was detected a few times. The V gene is TRBV6-1, the J gene TRBJ2-7; 9 bases are shared with TRBD1. Per the germline V gene, CDR1 is MNHNS and CDR2 is SASEGT. The CDR3 consists of 15 residues. V was pared by 7 bases and J by 5 bases, with 12 bases of the junction left unmatched. CDR3 protein: CASTKFPGQGHEQYF. CDR3 bases: TGTGCCAGCACCAAATTCCCGGGACAGGGTCACGAGCAGTACTTC.

This clonotype was seen only a few times. The chain combines TRBV3-1 with TRBJ2-7; D possibly uses TRBD1 or TRBD2 (5 bases each). This CDR3 contains 13 residues. Per the germline V gene, CDR1 is LGHDT and CDR2 is YNNKEL (reference sequence). V lost 4 bases, J lost 3 bases, and 10 bases lay in between. DNA for the CDR3: TGTGCCAGCAGCCGAAGGGGAGTCTACGAGCAGTACTTC. As protein: CASSRRGVYEQYF.

The chain joins TRBV2 to TRBJ2-3, with 11 nucleotides matching TRBD2. Germline values: CDR1 SNHLY, CDR2 FYNNEI. The CDR3 is made up of 16 amino acids. With V trimmed by 4 bases and J by 3 bases, 6 bases remained unmatched. This chain's CDR3 is CASSGGTSGVTDTQYF. In DNA, the CDR3 is TGTGCCAGCAGTGGGGGGACTAGCGGAGTAACAGATACGCAGTATTTT.

This clonotype has just a few counts. The rearrangement joins TRBV15 to TRBJ2-7, with D hard to call. V lost 0 bases to trimming and J lost 2 bases, with 8 bases between them. CDR3 size: 14 residues. Germline lookup yields CDR1 LNHNV and CDR2 YYDKDF (reference sequence). The CDR3 spells CATSRDPGTYEQYF. CDR3 DNA sequence: TGTGCCACCAGCAGAGACCCCGGTACCTACGAGCAGTACTTC.

This sequence joins TRBV27 and TRBJ2-7, with TRBD2 as a possible D gene (5 bases). Germline V lookup: CDR1 MNHEY, CDR2 SMNVEV (reference sequence). This CDR3 comprises 17 residues. Trimming shortened V by 5 bases and J by 0 bases, and 20 bases separated the two germline ends. As DNA, the CDR3 is TGTGCCAGCAGTCCAGGCGTGCTAGCACGTAGCTCCTACGAGCAGTACTTC. Encoded protein: CASSPGVLARSSYEQYF.

This clonotype occurred a few times. The chain links TRBV12-3 or TRBV12-4 to TRBJ2-7; the match to TRBD1 covers 8 bases. This CDR3 has 15 amino acids. V lost 5 bases and J lost 0; bases outside the gene matches: 6. In DNA, the CDR3 is TGTGCCAGCAGTCCGCGGACAGGGAGCTCCTACGAGCAGTACTTC. Translating it yields CASSPRTGSSYEQYF.